These 23 T cell receptor beta chains were sequenced from one sample in a study of TIL therapy for anti-PD-1-resistant metastatic lung cancer. The time point is: pre-treatment sample, taken before nivolumab and TIL therapy. Sequencing used immunoSEQ v3. Sequenced by immunoSEQ multiplex PCR; TCRdb stores in-frame clones only, minus some. The top ten clones hold 2% to 3% of a sample with 54,000 or so clones, more than 75% of them seen once. The sequencing here drew on blood, taken at baseline. Every receptor here comes from a person aged 30 to 80 with non-small cell lung cancer.

CDR3 residues: CASRRLAGGPPGEQFF. The CDR3 DNA follows: TGTGCCAGCAGGCGACTAGCGGGAGGGCCTCCGGGTGAGCAGTTCTTC. The rearrangement uses TRBV7-2 and TRBJ2-1; TRBD2 matches 14 bases. The germline gives CDR1 SGHTA, CDR2 FQGNSA. Trimming at V came to 6 bases and at J to 9 bases, leaving 10 bases not matched to a gene. The CDR3 is 16 amino acids.

V gene TRBV28 combines with J gene TRBJ1-5, with D maybe TRBD1 (5 bases). The V end lost 3 bases, the J end lost 1 base, and 10 bases lay between the germline ends. CDR1 is MDHEN and CDR2 is SYDVKM in the germline V gene. This CDR3 has 15 amino acids. For the CDR3, the DNA is TGTGCCAGCAGTTTGGGGGGAAGGAGCAATCAGCCCCAGCATTTT. It is translated as CASSLGGRSNQPQHF.

This chain connects TRBV15 to TRBJ1-2, with unresolved D. The CDR3 is 13 residues long. Trimming stripped 5 bases from V and 6 bases from J, with 13 bases between. The V gene's germline CDR1 is LNHNV and CDR2 YYDKDF (reference sequence). In nucleotides, the CDR3 is TGTGCCACCAGCCCCCAAGGCGGGGATGGCTACACCTTC. Its protein product is CATSPQGGDGYTF. The full variable domain, in which reference TRBV15 and TRBJ1-2 provide the parts outside the CDR3, is DAMVIQNPRYQVTQFGKPVTLSCSQTLNHNVMYWYQQKSSQAPKLLFHYYDKDFNNEADTPDNFQSRRPNTSFCFLDIRSPGLGDTAMYLCATSPQGGDGYTFGSGTRLTVV.

The V and J genes are TRBV3-1 (or the pseudogene TRBV3-2) and TRBJ1-5, with TRBD1 identical over 7 bases. From germline, CDR1 is LGHDT and CDR2 YNNKEL (reference sequence). V was clipped by 1 base and J by 5 bases; unmatched bases: 2. The CDR3 runs 14 residues. The CDR3 loop is CASSQVQGDQPQHF. CDR3 DNA sequence: TGTGCCAGCAGCCAAGTTCAGGGGGATCAGCCCCAGCATTTT.

The sample holds one count of this clone. The chain couples TRBV9 to TRBJ1-1; 10 bases agree with TRBD1. After removal of 0 bases from V and 4 bases from J, the junction contained 6 bases not matched to a gene. This CDR3 has 16 residues. Germline V gives CDR1 SGDLS, CDR2 YYNGEE. CDR3 in amino acids: CASSVADRGRSTEAFF. CDR3 coding DNA: TGTGCCAGCAGCGTAGCAGACAGGGGGCGAAGCACTGAAGCTTTCTTT.

The CDR3 loop reads CATETGGESYNSPLHF. Written as DNA, the CDR3 is TGTGCCACCGAGACAGGGGGCGAATCCTATAATTCACCCCTCCACTTT. This chain links TRBV24-1 with TRBJ1-6; 10 bases are shared with TRBD1. The CDR3 runs 16 residues. V shed 9 bases and J 1 base; nucleotides not matched to a gene: 5. The germline V gene encodes CDR1 KGHDR and CDR2 SFDVKD.

The genes are TRBV7-2 and TRBJ2-1; D is undetermined. This CDR3 is built from 14 residues. V dropped 2 bases and J dropped 5 bases, with 10 bases sitting between them. Germline V lookup: CDR1 SGHTA, CDR2 FQGNSA. This chain's CDR3 is CASSLTFFDNEQFF. The DNA of the CDR3 is TGTGCCAGCAGCTTAACATTCTTCGACAATGAGCAGTTCTTC. Based on the CDR3 plus reference TRBV7-2 and TRBJ2-1, the full variable domain is GAGVSQSPSNKVTEKGKDVELRCDPISGHTALYWYRQSLGQGLEFLIYFQGNSAPDKSGLPSDRFSAERTGGSVSTLTIQRTQQEDSAVYLCASSLTFFDNEQFFGPGTRLTVL.

This clone has a single count. The chain couples TRBV27 to TRBJ2-1; TRBD1 matches 9 bases. V shed 6 bases and J 14 bases; nucleotides not matched to a gene: 20. Germline assignment: CDR1 MNHEY and CDR2 SMNVEV (reference sequence). CDR3 length equals 16 residues. The CDR3 here is CASRRKPGQGNSPEFF. The CDR3 region has the DNA TGTGCCAGCAGGAGGAAACCGGGACAGGGTAACTCCCCCGAGTTCTTC.

Written as DNA, the CDR3 is TGTGCCAGCAGCCCGGTGACGACAACTAACACTGAAGCTTTCTTT. Its translation: CASSPVTTTNTEAFF. This chain connects TRBV7-7 to TRBJ1-1; D ambiguous. Between the trimmed V and J ends, which lost 5 bases and 2 bases, there was a span of 15 bases. Germline loops: CDR1 SSHAT, CDR2 FNYEAQ (reference sequence). CDR3 size: 15 residues.

The rearrangement links TRBV5-1 to TRBJ2-3; 8 bases agree with TRBD2. CDR1 and CDR2 (germline): SGHRS, YFSETQ. The junction had 10 bases not matched to a gene; V was cut back by 4 bases and J by 0 bases. There are 17 residues in the CDR3. The CDR3 region has the DNA TGCGCCAGCAGCCTGGCCCCCGGCGGGGGGAGCACAGATACGCAGTATTTT. Translating it yields CASSLAPGGGSTDTQYF.

The CDR3 region is CASSFNIRGAFTEAFF. CDR3 DNA sequence: TGTGCCAGCAGCTTTAACATCAGGGGGGCTTTCACTGAAGCTTTCTTT. The chain combines TRBV5-5 with TRBJ1-1, with 7 bases matching TRBD1. The J segment lost 4 bases and the V segment lost 2 bases, leaving 11 bases of the junction unmatched. The CDR3 covers 16 residues. Looked up from germline, CDR1 is SGHKS and CDR2 is YYEKEE (reference sequence).

V gene TRBV2 combines with J gene TRBJ2-7; 10 bases line up with TRBD2. Germline CDR1 and CDR2: SNHLY and FYNNEI. With 2 bases clipped from V and 7 bases from J, the junction kept 8 bases outside the gene matches. This CDR3 contains 15 residues. CDR3 coding DNA: TGTGCCAGCAGTGAATTGGCTAGCGGGAGTGGTGAGCAGTACTTC. Encoded protein: CASSELASGSGEQYF.

V is TRBV7-9 and J is TRBJ1-2; 8 bases align to TRBD1. This CDR3 spans 14 amino acids. V trimming: 7 bases; J trimming: 4 bases; junction bases outside the gene matches: 8. The germline V gene has CDR1 SEHNR and CDR2 FQNEAQ (reference sequence). CDR3 nucleotide sequence: TGTGCCAGCACCATGGGGCAGGGGGCCTATGGCTACACCTTC. Translation gives CASTMGQGAYGYTF.

This chain joins TRBV27 and TRBJ2-1; D could derive from TRBD1 or TRBD2 (5 bases each). Trimming removed 5 bases at V and 0 bases at J, with 14 bases between. The germline gives CDR1 MNHEY, CDR2 SMNVEV (reference sequence). There are 16 residues in the CDR3. The chain's CDR3 is CASSLFGTTSYNEQFF. CDR3 DNA sequence: TGTGCCAGCAGTCTTTTCGGGACCACCTCCTACAATGAGCAGTTCTTC.

V is TRBV7-8 and J is TRBJ2-3; the D is unclear. V lost 2 bases and J 0 bases, leaving 12 bases between the germline ends. The length of the CDR3 is 16 residues. The germline V gene encodes CDR1 SGHVS and CDR2 FQNEAQ. DNA for the CDR3: TGTGCCAGCAGCTTAAAAGTAGGGTCTAGCACAGATACGCAGTATTTT. Protein: CASSLKVGSSTDTQYF.

In this sample, this clone turned up a few times. The rearrangement joins TRBV6-5 to TRBJ1-4; possibly TRBD1 for D (6 bases). Germline assignment: CDR1 MNHEY and CDR2 SVGAGI. Trimming took 8 bases from V and 5 from J, leaving 12 bases between them. The CDR3 is 13 residues long. The CDR3 bases are TGTGCCAGCGTCCGGCAGGGGAATGAAAAACTGTTTTTT. Protein sequence: CASVRQGNEKLFF.

V gene TRBV2 combines with J gene TRBJ1-5, with D unresolved. Germline V gene data show CDR1 as SNHLY and CDR2 as FYNNEI. The CDR3 covers 16 residues. V lost 5 bases to trimming and J lost 2 bases, with 16 bases between them. The DNA of the CDR3 is TGTGCCAGCAGTTTATACGGGCAAGTGGGCAATCAGCCCCAGCATTTT. Protein sequence: CASSLYGQVGNQPQHF.

J is TRBJ2-2 and V is TRBV15; 8 bases map to TRBD1. The trim removed 0 bases at V and 3 bases at J, leaving 3 bases unmatched. This CDR3 is built from 16 residues. CDR1 and CDR2 from the germline V gene are LNHNV and YYDKDF (reference sequence). CDR3 nucleotides: TGTGCCACCAGCAGAGATCCGACAGGGGACACCGGGGAGCTGTTTTTT. Encoded protein: CATSRDPTGDTGELFF.

The chain is built from TRBV5-1 and TRBJ2-1; 9 bases agree with TRBD2. The CDR3 is 17 residues long. The J segment lost 1 base and the V segment lost 1 base, leaving 6 bases of the junction unmatched. Germline CDR1 SGHRS, CDR2 YFSETQ. The CDR3 bases are TGCGCCAGCAGCTTGCTTGGCGGGGGGGCGTCCTACAATGAGCAGTTCTTC. It yields the protein CASSLLGGGASYNEQFF.

The chain links TRBV24-1 to TRBJ2-1; 14 nucleotides agree with TRBD2. V shed 2 bases and J 6 bases; nucleotides not matched to a gene: 5. Germline-derived CDR1 and CDR2 are KGHDR and SFDVKD. This CDR3 contains 17 residues. The CDR3 DNA sequence: TGTGCCACCAGTGATTCTAGACTAGCGGGGGGGACCAATGAGCAGTTCTTC. Amino acid sequence: CATSDSRLAGGTNEQFF.

This clone was recorded only once. The chain recombines TRBV27 with TRBJ1-4, with D possibly matching TRBD1 (5 bases). This CDR3 has 16 residues. The V end lost 3 bases, the J end lost 3 bases, and 14 bases lay between the germline ends. CDR1 is MNHEY and CDR2 is SMNVEV in the germline V gene (reference sequence). The CDR3 is CASSLVRGPPNEKLFF. DNA of the CDR3: TGTGCCAGCAGTTTGGTTAGGGGCCCGCCTAATGAAAAACTGTTTTTT.

About this clone: This sample also contains other DNA sequences that code for the same CDR3. This rearrangement joins TRBV5-1 to TRBJ2-5; no clear D gene. V gave up 3 bases and J gave up 5 bases, with 5 bases separating them. The CDR3 is 11 amino acids. CDR1 is SGHRS and CDR2 is YFSETQ in the germline V gene. The CDR3: CASSSRETQYF. In nucleotides, the CDR3 is TGCGCCAGCAGCTCTAGGGAGACCCAGTACTTC. Looking up the rest from reference TRBV5-1 and TRBJ2-5 gives the full variable domain: KAGVTQTPRYLIKTRGQQVTLSCSPISGHRSVSWYQQTPGQGLQFLFEYFSETQRNKGNFPGRFSGRQFSNSRSEMNVSTLELGDSALYLCASSSRETQYFGPGTRLLVL.

The gene calls are TRBV12-3 or TRBV12-4 and TRBJ1-1; D gene ambiguous. Trimming took off 7 bases at V and 11 bases at J, with 14 bases between the two ends. The CDR3 is 11 residues long. This CDR3 is CASNPAGRAFF. CDR3 nucleotides: TGTGCCAGCAATCCGGCCGGTCGGGCTTTCTTT.